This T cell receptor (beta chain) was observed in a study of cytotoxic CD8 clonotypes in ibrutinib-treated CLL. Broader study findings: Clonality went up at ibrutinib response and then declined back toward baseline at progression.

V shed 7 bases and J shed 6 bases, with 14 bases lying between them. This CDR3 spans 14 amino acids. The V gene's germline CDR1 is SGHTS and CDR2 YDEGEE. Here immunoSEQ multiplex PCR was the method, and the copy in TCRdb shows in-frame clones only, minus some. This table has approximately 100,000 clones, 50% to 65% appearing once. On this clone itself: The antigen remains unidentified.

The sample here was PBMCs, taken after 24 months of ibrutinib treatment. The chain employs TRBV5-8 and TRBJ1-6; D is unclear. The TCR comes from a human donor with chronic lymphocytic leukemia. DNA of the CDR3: TGTGCCAGCTCCATCGGGCAGCTTAATTCACCCCTCCACTTT. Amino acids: CASSIGQLNSPLHF.